This T cell receptor beta chain was captured by sequencing in a study of T and B cells in COVID-19 patients. Across the whole study: Median age was approximately 35 years in the recovered cohort and about 67 years in the active-infection cohort. Whole-study results and caveats: Symptomatic-phase blood samples from mildly ill patients and early samples from severe cases were scarce.

BIOMED2 TRB-A/B primer pools were used in multiplex TRB PCR. A single record per CDR3 protein comes from TCRdb applying MiXCR to the multiplex PCR reads. The sample carries about 9,400 distinct CDR3 sequences, around 33% recorded once. V gave up 1 base and J gave up 5 bases, with 10 bases separating them. This CDR3 has 13 residues. Germline V gene data show CDR1 as SGHNT and CDR2 as YYREEE (reference sequence). TRB was amplified from about 250-500 ng of blood genomic DNA. This clonotype is labeled as medium-sized. No antigen is known for it. The genes are TRBV5-4 and TRBJ2-7, with D unclear. The specimen was blood. The receptor's source is a human donor who had recovered from COVID-19. The DNA of the CDR3 is TGTGCCAGCAGCTTGCAAGCAGCCCACGAGCAGTACTTC. Protein: CASSLQAAHEQYF.